The TCR beta chain described here comes from a study of cytomegalovirus exposure and HLA in healthy donors. Overall study findings and caveats: It was confirmed in vitro that three of the CMV-associated chains were specific for CMV antigens.

Each of the donors was a healthy bone marrow donor. Germline CDR1 is SQVTM and CDR2 is ANQGSEA. This CDR3 is 14 amino acids long. The ends lost 6 bases at V and 4 bases at J; junction bases unmatched: 8. About this clone itself: Its matching antigen is unknown.

With 60 Vbeta and 13 Jbeta primers, the PCR was carried out. Data came from immunoSEQ multiplex PCR; TCRdb stores just in-frame clones and leaves some out. The table includes some 180,000 clones, around 75% detected once. This chain connects TRBV29-1 to TRBJ1-2; 10 bases align to TRBD1. The sample was PBMCs. The source of this sequence is a female donor in good health and CMV-seronegative. CDR3 protein: CSVPRDRGPYGYTF. CDR3 sequence (DNA): TGCAGCGTCCCCAGGGACAGGGGACCCTATGGCTACACCTTC.